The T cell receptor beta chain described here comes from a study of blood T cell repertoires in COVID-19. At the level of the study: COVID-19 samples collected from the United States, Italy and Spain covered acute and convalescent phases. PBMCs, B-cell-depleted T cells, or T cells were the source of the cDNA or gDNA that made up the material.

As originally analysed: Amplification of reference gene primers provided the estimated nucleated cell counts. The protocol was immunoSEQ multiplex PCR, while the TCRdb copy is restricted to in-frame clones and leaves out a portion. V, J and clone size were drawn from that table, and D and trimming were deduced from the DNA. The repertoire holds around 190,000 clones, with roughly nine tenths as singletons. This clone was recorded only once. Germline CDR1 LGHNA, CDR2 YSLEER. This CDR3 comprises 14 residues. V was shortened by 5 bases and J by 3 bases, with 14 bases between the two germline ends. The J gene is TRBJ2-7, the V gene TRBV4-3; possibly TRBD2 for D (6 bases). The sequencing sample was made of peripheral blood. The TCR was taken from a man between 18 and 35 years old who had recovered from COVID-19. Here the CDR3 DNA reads TGCGCCAGCAGCATGGGGGGAGGCTTCTACGAGCAGTACTTC. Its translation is CASSMGGGFYEQYF.